This T cell receptor beta chain was retrieved from a study of cytomegalovirus exposure and HLA in healthy donors. Regarding the study as a whole: In the 120 validation repertoires, 94% of cluster scores exceeded 0, per a later analysis. In vitro experiments confirmed that a few CMV-associated chains were specific for CMV antigens.

For this clone: The antigen remains unidentified.

Here immunoSEQ multiplex PCR was the method, and the copy in TCRdb shows in-frame clones only, minus some. Of 150,000 or so clones in the sample, 75% to 90% were seen once. A 120-subject validation cohort, separate from the approximately 670-subject first cohort, supplied the donors. Sequencing was carried out using PBMCs. The receptor's source is a man younger than 35 in good health and CMV-seropositive.

CDR3 residues: CASSSLWTGHYSNQPQHF. CDR3 coding DNA: TGCGCCAGCAGCTCTCTGTGGACAGGGCACTATAGCAATCAGCCCCAGCATTTT. This chain uses TRBV5-1 with TRBJ1-5; 8 nucleotides match TRBD1. V lost 3 bases, J lost 0 bases, and 11 bases stayed unmatched. CDR3 size: 18 residues. CDR1 is SGHRS and CDR2 is YFSETQ in the germline V gene. Looking up the rest from reference TRBV5-1 and TRBJ1-5 gives the full variable domain: KAGVTQTPRYLIKTRGQQVTLSCSPISGHRSVSWYQQTPGQGLQFLFEYFSETQRNKGNFPGRFSGRQFSNSRSEMNVSTLELGDSALYLCASSSLWTGHYSNQPQHFGDGTRLSIL.